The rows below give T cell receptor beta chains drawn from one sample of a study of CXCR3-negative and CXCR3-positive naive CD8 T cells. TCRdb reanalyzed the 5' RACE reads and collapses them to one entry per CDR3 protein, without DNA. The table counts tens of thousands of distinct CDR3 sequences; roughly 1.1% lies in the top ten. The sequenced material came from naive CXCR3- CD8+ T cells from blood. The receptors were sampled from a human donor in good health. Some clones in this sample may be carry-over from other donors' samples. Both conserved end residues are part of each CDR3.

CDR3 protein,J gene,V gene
CASSDGRAAYEQYF,TRBJ2-7,TRBV6-2/TRBV6-3
CSARDRDRDLNEKLFF,TRBJ1-4,TRBV20-1
CSVVGLAGVLDEQYF,TRBJ2-7,TRBV29-1
CASSLGLAVNHEQYF,TRBJ2-7,TRBV12-3/TRBV12-4
CASSSAGDTQYF,TRBJ2-3,TRBV7-9
CASSVKTGRSTDTQYF,TRBJ2-3,TRBV25-1
CASEKQGTPDYEQYF,TRBJ2-7,TRBV7-9
CSARDRVSGANVLTF,TRBJ2-6,TRBV20-1
CAGQGASGELFF,TRBJ2-2,TRBV2
CASSLRVQGAEQYF,TRBJ2-7,TRBV11-3
CASSWGPTNTGELFF,TRBJ2-2,TRBV7-9
CASSQPHHGTQSSYNEQFF,TRBJ2-1,TRBV12-3/TRBV12-4